This T cell receptor (beta chain) was identified during a study of T cell changes during pregnancy in multiple sclerosis. Profiling relied on immunoSEQ multiplex PCR, and the TCRdb table lists in-frame clones only, not all of them. The table includes more than 90,000 clones, over 80% detected once. Germline-derived CDR1 and CDR2 are SGHDT and YYEEEE. The J segment lost 0 bases and the V segment lost 0 bases, leaving 6 bases of the junction unmatched. The CDR3 has 17 residues. This sequence joins TRBV5-6 and TRBJ1-3, with 7 bases identical to TRBD1. Specimen: peripheral blood, collected after pregnancy. This TCR was sampled from a female donor with multiple sclerosis, enrolled in a pregnancy study. DNA for the CDR3: TGTGCCAGCAGCTTGGTTACAGGGGCGGCCTCTGGAAACACCATATATTTT. Translating gives CASSLVTGAASGNTIYF.